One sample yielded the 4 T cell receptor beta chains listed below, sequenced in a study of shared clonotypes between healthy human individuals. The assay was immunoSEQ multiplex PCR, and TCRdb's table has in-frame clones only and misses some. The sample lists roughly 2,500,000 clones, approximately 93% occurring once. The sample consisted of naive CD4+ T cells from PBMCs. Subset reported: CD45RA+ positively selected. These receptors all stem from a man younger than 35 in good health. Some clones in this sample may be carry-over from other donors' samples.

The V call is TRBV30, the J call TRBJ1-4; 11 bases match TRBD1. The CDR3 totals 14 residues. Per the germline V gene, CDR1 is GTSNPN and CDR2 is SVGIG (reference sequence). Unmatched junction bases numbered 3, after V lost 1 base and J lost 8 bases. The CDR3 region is CAWSAGTGGEKLFF. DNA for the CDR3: TGTGCCTGGAGTGCCGGGACAGGGGGGGAAAAACTGTTTTTT.

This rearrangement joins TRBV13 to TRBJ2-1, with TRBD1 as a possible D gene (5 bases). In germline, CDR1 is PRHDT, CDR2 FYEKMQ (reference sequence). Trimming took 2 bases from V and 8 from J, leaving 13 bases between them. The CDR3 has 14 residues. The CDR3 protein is CASSLIQVAYEQFF. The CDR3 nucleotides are TGTGCCAGCAGCTTAATACAGGTCGCATATGAGCAGTTCTTC.

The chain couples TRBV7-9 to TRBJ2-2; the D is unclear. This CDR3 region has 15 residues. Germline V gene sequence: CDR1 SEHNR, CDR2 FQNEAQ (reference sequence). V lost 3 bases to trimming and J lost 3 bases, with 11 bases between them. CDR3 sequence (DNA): TGTGCCAGCAGCTTCGGGTCCCCGGACACCGGGGAGCTGTTTTTT. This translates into CASSFGSPDTGELFF.

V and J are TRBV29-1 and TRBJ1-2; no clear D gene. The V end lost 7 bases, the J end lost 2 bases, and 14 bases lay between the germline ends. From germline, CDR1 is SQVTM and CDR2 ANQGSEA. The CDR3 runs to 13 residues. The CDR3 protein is CSARTPQNYGYTF. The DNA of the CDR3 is TGCAGCGCTCGAACCCCCCAAAACTATGGCTACACCTTC.